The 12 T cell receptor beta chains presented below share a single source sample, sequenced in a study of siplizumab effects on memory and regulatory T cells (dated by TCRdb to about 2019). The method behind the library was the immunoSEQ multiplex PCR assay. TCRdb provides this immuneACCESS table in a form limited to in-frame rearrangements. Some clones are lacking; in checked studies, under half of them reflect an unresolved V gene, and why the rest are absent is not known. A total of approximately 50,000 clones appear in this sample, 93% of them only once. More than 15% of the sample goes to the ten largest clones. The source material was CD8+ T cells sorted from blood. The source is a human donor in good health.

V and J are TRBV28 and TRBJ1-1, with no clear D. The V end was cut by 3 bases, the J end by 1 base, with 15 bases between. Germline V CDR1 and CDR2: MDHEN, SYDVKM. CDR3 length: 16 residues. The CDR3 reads CASSLYIGIGNTEAFF. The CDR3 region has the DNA TGTGCCAGCAGTTTGTATATAGGGATAGGGAACACTGAAGCTTTCTTT. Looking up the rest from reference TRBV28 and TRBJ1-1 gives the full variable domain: DVKVTQSSRYLVKRTGEKVFLECVQDMDHENMFWYRQDPGLGLRLIYFSYDVKMKEKGDIPEGYSVSREKKERFSLILESASTNQTSMYLCASSLYIGIGNTEAFFGQGTRLTVV.

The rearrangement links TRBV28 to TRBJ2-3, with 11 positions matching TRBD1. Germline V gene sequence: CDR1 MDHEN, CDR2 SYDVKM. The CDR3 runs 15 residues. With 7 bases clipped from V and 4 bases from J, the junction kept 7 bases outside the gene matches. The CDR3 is CASNKPGQGADTQYF. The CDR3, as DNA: TGTGCCAGCAACAAACCGGGACAGGGGGCAGATACGCAGTATTTT. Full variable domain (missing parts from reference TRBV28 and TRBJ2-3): DVKVTQSSRYLVKRTGEKVFLECVQDMDHENMFWYRQDPGLGLRLIYFSYDVKMKEKGDIPEGYSVSREKKERFSLILESASTNQTSMYLCASNKPGQGADTQYFGPGTRLTVL.

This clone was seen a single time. The CDR3 coding sequence is TGCGCCAGCAGCCAAGTTAGCGGCCCCTACGAGCAGTACTTC. Protein: CASSQVSGPYEQYF. The chain couples TRBV4-1 to TRBJ2-7, with a weak D call TRBD2 (6 bases). This CDR3 is 14 amino acids long. V gave up 1 base and J gave up 2 bases, with 9 bases separating them. CDR1 and CDR2 from the germline V gene are MGHRA and YSYEKL.

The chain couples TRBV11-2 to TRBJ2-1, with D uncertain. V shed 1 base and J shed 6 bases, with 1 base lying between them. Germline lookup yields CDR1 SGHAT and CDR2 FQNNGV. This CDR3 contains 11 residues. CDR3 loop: CASSLGNEQFF. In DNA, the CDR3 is TGTGCCAGCAGCTTAGGCAATGAGCAGTTCTTC.

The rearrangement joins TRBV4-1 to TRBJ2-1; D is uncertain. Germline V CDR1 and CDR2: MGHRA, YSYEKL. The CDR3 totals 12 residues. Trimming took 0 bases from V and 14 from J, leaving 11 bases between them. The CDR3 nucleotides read TGCGCCAGCAGCCAAGAAGGCAGAGTAAAGTTCTTC. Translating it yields CASSQEGRVKFF.

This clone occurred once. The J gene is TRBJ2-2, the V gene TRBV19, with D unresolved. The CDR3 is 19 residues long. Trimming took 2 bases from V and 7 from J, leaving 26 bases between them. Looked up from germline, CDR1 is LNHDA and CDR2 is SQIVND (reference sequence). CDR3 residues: CASSITRAAVGSRIGELFF. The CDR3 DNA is TGTGCCAGTAGTATAACGCGCGCGGCAGTGGGCTCTCGGATCGGGGAGCTGTTTTTT.

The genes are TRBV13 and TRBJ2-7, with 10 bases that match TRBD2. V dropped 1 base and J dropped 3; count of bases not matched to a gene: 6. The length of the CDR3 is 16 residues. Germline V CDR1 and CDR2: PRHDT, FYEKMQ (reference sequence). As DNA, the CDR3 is TGTGCCAGCAGCTTAGAAGGAAGCGGGAGGGACTACGAGCAGTACTTC. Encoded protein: CASSLEGSGRDYEQYF.

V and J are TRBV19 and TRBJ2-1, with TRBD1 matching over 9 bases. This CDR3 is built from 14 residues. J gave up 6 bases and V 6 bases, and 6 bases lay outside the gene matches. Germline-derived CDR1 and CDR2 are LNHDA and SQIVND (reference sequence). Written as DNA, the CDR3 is TGTGCCAGTAGGACCGGGACAGGGCGCAATGAGCAGTTCTTC. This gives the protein CASRTGTGRNEQFF.

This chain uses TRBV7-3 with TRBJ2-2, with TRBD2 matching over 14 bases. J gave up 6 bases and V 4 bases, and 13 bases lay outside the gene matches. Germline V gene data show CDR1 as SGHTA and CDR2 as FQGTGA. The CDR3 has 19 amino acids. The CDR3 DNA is TGTGCCAGCAGCTCAGGACTAGCGGGAGGCCGGGGGGACGCCGGGGAGCTGTTTTTT. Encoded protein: CASSSGLAGGRGDAGELFF.

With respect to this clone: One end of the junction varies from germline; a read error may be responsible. CDR3: CASSVDDRGTEELFF. The CDR3, as DNA: TGTGCCAGCAGCGTCGACGACAGGGGCACCGAGGAGCTGTTTTTT. The V call is TRBV9, the J call TRBJ2-2, with 8 bases matching TRBD1. The CDR3 is made up of 15 amino acids. Germline-derived CDR1 and CDR2 are SGDLS and YYNGEE.

This CDR3 reads CASSLMGLAPRLSNTGELFF. The CDR3 DNA reads TGTGCCAGCAGCTTGATGGGACTAGCACCCCGCCTTAGCAATACCGGGGAGCTGTTTTTT. V gene TRBV5-4 combines with J gene TRBJ2-2; TRBD2 matches at 9 bases. V lost 1 base to trimming and J lost 5 bases; unmatched junction nucleotides: 18. The CDR3 is made up of 20 amino acids. Germline loops: CDR1 SGHNT, CDR2 YYREEE (reference sequence).

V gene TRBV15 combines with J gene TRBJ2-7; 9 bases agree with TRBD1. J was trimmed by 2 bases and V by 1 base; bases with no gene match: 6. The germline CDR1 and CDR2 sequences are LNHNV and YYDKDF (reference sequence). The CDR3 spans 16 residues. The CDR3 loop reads CATSRGTGDGPYEQYF. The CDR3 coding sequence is TGTGCCACCAGCAGAGGGACAGGGGATGGTCCCTACGAGCAGTACTTC.